The 20 T cell receptor beta chains given below trace back to one sample, sequenced in a study of blood T cell repertoires in COVID-19. Assay: immunoSEQ multiplex PCR; the TCRdb copy retains only in-frame clones and omits some. The sample records just over 250,000 clones, about 86% being singletons. The sample consisted of PBMCs or T cells enriched from blood (not recorded which). All receptors derive from a man aged 25 to 40 with acute COVID-19.

The chain carries TRBV19 and TRBJ1-1; TRBD1 aligns across 8 bases. V gave up 4 bases and J gave up 0 bases; unmatched junction bases: 7. CDR1 and CDR2 from the germline V gene are LNHDA and SQIVND (reference sequence). This CDR3 is built from 16 residues. This chain's CDR3 is CASSRGQGRMNTEAFF. For the CDR3, the DNA is TGTGCCAGTAGTAGAGGACAGGGTAGAATGAACACTGAAGCTTTCTTT.

V is TRBV2 and J is TRBJ2-4, with 9 nucleotides matching TRBD1. CDR1 and CDR2 from the germline V gene are SNHLY and FYNNEI. The CDR3 totals 16 residues. Germline trimming cut 6 bases from V and 6 bases from J; bases unmatched to any gene: 12. The CDR3 DNA follows: TGTGCCAGCAGGGGGAGGGACAGGGCAGGTGTAAACATTCAGTACTTC. This translates into CASRGRDRAGVNIQYF.

The chain recombines TRBV3-1 (or the pseudogene TRBV3-2) with TRBJ2-3; 10 bases align to TRBD2. The CDR3 runs 19 residues. Germline V gene sequence: CDR1 LGHDT, CDR2 YNNKEL (reference sequence). Unmatched junction bases numbered 16, after V lost 4 bases and J lost 3 bases. CDR3 nucleotides: TGTGCCAGCAGCCCCTATCTCGTAAGCGGGGGGGCCTCGACAGATACGCAGTATTTT. Residues: CASSPYLVSGGASTDTQYF.

The rearrangement uses TRBV19 and TRBJ1-5; D call uncertain. Trimming took 5 bases from V and 4 from J, leaving 9 bases between them. The CDR3 spans 13 residues. Looked up from germline, CDR1 is LNHDA and CDR2 is SQIVND (reference sequence). CDR3 DNA: TGTGCCAGTAGTTTCGAGTGGAATCAGCCCCAGCATTTT. It codes for CASSFEWNQPQHF.

The chain employs TRBV5-1 and TRBJ1-1, with D unresolved. Germline CDR1 is SGHRS and CDR2 is YFSETQ. Trimming removed 5 bases from V and 1 base from J, with 12 bases in between. The CDR3 has 14 amino acids. CDR3 in DNA: TGCGCCAGCAGACGGGATAGCTGGAACACTGAAGCTTTCTTT. This codes for CASRRDSWNTEAFF. Together with reference TRBV5-1 and TRBJ1-1, the CDR3 gives the full variable domain: KAGVTQTPRYLIKTRGQQVTLSCSPISGHRSVSWYQQTPGQGLQFLFEYFSETQRNKGNFPGRFSGRQFSNSRSEMNVSTLELGDSALYLCASRRDSWNTEAFFGQGTRLTVV.

This chain uses TRBV12-5 with TRBJ2-7; tentative D call: TRBD1 (5 bases). The ends were cut back, 5 bases at V and 3 bases at J, with 20 bases in the middle. CDR1 and CDR2 from the germline V gene are LGHNT and FRNRAP. CDR3 length: 16 amino acids. The CDR3 sequence: CASGKGGAQGLYEQYV. As DNA, the CDR3 is TGTGCTAGTGGTAAAGGCGGTGCGCAGGGTCTCTACGAGCAGTACGTC.

V and J are TRBV5-8 and TRBJ1-5, with D perhaps TRBD1 (5 bases). The germline CDR1 and CDR2 sequences are SGHTS and YDEGEE. The germline V and J ends were trimmed by 4 bases and 7 bases, with 15 bases remaining between them. The CDR3 extends over 14 amino acids. The chain's CDR3 is CASSPIRAGQPQHF. In DNA form, the CDR3 reads TGTGCCAGCAGCCCGATCAGGGCCGGCCAGCCCCAGCATTTT.

In this sample, this clone turned up a few times. The chain recombines TRBV24-1 with TRBJ2-1; TRBD1 might be the D (5 bases). CDR1 is KGHDR, CDR2 SFDVKD, per germline. The CDR3 has 14 residues. The V and J ends lost 3 bases and 7 bases respectively, with 12 bases between them. The CDR3 spells CATSDPPTGNEQFF. In nucleotides, the CDR3 is TGTGCCACCAGTGATCCACCAACAGGTAATGAGCAGTTCTTC.

The rearrangement uses TRBV11-3 and TRBJ2-3; possibly TRBD2 for D (5 bases). Germline assignment: CDR1 SGHNT and CDR2 YENEEA. V lost 1 base, J lost 3 bases, and 8 bases lay in between. This CDR3 contains 14 residues. The CDR3 loop is CASSLVSGTDTQYF. The CDR3 DNA follows: TGTGCCAGCAGCTTAGTAAGCGGAACAGATACGCAGTATTTT.

The chain links TRBV24-1 to TRBJ1-4, with TRBD1 as a possible D gene (6 bases). This CDR3 contains 15 residues. The V end was cut by 6 bases, the J end by 3 bases, with 13 bases between. CDR1 is KGHDR, CDR2 SFDVKD, per germline. The CDR3 region has the DNA TGTGCCACCAGTCGCGGGGGCGACTCTAATGAAAAACTGTTTTTT. It yields the protein CATSRGGDSNEKLFF.

This clone came up once. V and J are TRBV3-1 (or the pseudogene TRBV3-2) and TRBJ2-1; D is perhaps TRBD2 (5 bases). V dropped 8 bases and J dropped 0 bases, with 14 bases sitting between them. This CDR3 has 15 residues. The germline CDR1 and CDR2 sequences are LGHDT and YNNKEL (reference sequence). The CDR3 coding sequence is TGTGCCAGCGGGAGCAGGCGGAGCTCCTACAATGAGCAGTTCTTC. Protein: CASGSRRSSYNEQFF.

CDR3 protein: CASSLGGQGYNEQFF. The CDR3 nucleotides read TGTGCCAGCAGCTTAGGGGGACAGGGATACAATGAGCAGTTCTTC. The chain links TRBV7-9 to TRBJ2-1, with 9 bases matching TRBD1. J gave up 4 bases and V 1 base, and 2 bases lay outside the gene matches. CDR1 is SEHNR and CDR2 is FQNEAQ in the germline V gene (reference sequence). The CDR3 sequence is 15 residues long.

The chain is built from TRBV11-2 and TRBJ2-3; no clear D. Germline V gene sequence: CDR1 SGHAT, CDR2 FQNNGV. CDR3 length equals 12 residues. Trimming stripped 0 bases from V and 7 bases from J, with 5 bases between. Here the CDR3 reads CASSLDIYTQYF. DNA for the CDR3: TGTGCCAGCAGCTTAGATATTTATACGCAGTATTTT.

The chain has TRBV2 and TRBJ1-6; 9 positions agree with TRBD1. This CDR3 is 15 amino acids long. The ends lost 2 bases at V and 10 bases at J; junction bases unmatched: 6. Germline V gives CDR1 SNHLY, CDR2 FYNNEI. The CDR3 loop is CASSEMGQGFSPLHF. As DNA, the CDR3 is TGTGCCAGCAGTGAAATGGGACAGGGTTTCTCACCCCTCCACTTT.

The rearrangement joins TRBV3-1 (or the pseudogene TRBV3-2) to TRBJ2-5; D remains ambiguous. The CDR3 consists of 14 residues. V was clipped by 1 base and J by 5 bases, with 11 bases between them. Germline V gene sequence: CDR1 LGHDT, CDR2 YNNKEL (reference sequence). DNA for the CDR3: TGTGCCAGCAGCCAAGCGACTCGAGATGAGACCCAGTACTTC. Its protein product is CASSQATRDETQYF.

This chain uses TRBV24-1 with TRBJ2-2; 7 positions agree with TRBD2. There are 19 residues in the CDR3. V lost 3 bases and J lost 0; bases outside the gene matches: 12. The germline CDR1 and CDR2 sequences are KGHDR and SFDVKD. The CDR3 DNA reads TGTGCCACCAGTGATCTCACCCTTGGGACTACCCCGAACACCGGGGAGCTGTTTTTT. Amino acid sequence: CATSDLTLGTTPNTGELFF.

This clone has just one count. The chain is built from TRBV25-1 and TRBJ2-3; 9 bases are a match to TRBD2. The ends lost 8 bases at V and 4 bases at J; junction bases unmatched: 16. CDR1 MGHDK and CDR2 SYGVNS come from the germline V gene. The CDR3 loop spans 17 amino acids. The CDR3 spells CASRSPSGGGAADTQYF. The DNA of the CDR3 is TGTGCCAGCCGAAGTCCTAGCGGCGGGGGGGCCGCAGATACGCAGTATTTT. Combining the CDR3 with reference TRBV25-1 and TRBJ2-3 gives the whole variable domain EADIYQTPRYLVIGTGKKITLECSQTMGHDKMYWYQQDPGMELHLIHYSYGVNSTEKGDLSSESTVSRIRTEHFPLTLESARPSHTSQYLCASRSPSGGGAADTQYFGPGTRLTVL.

The chain carries TRBV6-5 and TRBJ1-2, with D uncertain. The CDR3 runs 12 residues. The germline CDR1 and CDR2 sequences are MNHEY and SVGAGI. The V gene lost 5 bases and the J gene lost 3 bases, with 7 bases spanning the gap. The CDR3: CASSRGYYGYTF. CDR3 bases: TGTGCCAGCAGTCGAGGCTACTATGGCTACACCTTC.

The chain employs TRBV25-1 and TRBJ2-5; 10 bases fit TRBD2. The CDR3 consists of 17 residues. Germline CDR1 and CDR2: MGHDK and SYGVNS. V dropped 6 bases and J dropped 2; count of bases not matched to a gene: 12. The chain's CDR3 is CASRPPLAGLPQETQYF. CDR3 sequence (DNA): TGTGCCAGCAGACCCCCACTAGCGGGATTACCGCAAGAGACCCAGTACTTC. Full variable domain (rest looked up from reference TRBV25-1 and TRBJ2-5): EADIYQTPRYLVIGTGKKITLECSQTMGHDKMYWYQQDPGMELHLIHYSYGVNSTEKGDLSSESTVSRIRTEHFPLTLESARPSHTSQYLCASRPPLAGLPQETQYFGPGTRLLVL.

This clone was observed once. This sequence joins TRBV19 and TRBJ1-2; maybe TRBD1 (5 bases). The CDR3 contains 15 residues. The germline CDR1 and CDR2 sequences are LNHDA and SQIVND (reference sequence). Trimming removed 3 bases at V and 7 bases at J, with 18 bases between. The CDR3 sequence: CASSMAGPPGIGYTF. CDR3 coding DNA: TGTGCCAGTAGTATGGCGGGACCGCCAGGCATTGGCTACACCTTC.